Each of the 12 T cell receptor beta chains below was sequenced from the same sample in a study of CD8 T cells in Susac syndrome. A quantity of roughly 0.5 to 1 ug RNA underwent reverse transcription using random hexamers. TCRdb passed the immunoSEQ multiplex PCR reads through MiXCR, listing each CDR3 protein once. In the table there are hundreds of thousands of distinct CDR3 sequences, 70% to 90% of which are singletons. Sequencing was done on a sample of CD8+ T cells from PBMCs. The receptors originated from a human donor with multiple sclerosis.

This clonotype was picked up a small number of times. In DNA, the CDR3 is TGCAGCGTTGAAGGGACTAGCGGTCTCTCCTACAATGAGCAGTTCTTC. Encoded protein: CSVEGTSGLSYNEQFF. V gene TRBV29-1 combines with J gene TRBJ2-1; 10 nucleotides align to TRBD2. The germline gives CDR1 SQVTM, CDR2 ANQGSEA. V trimming: 1 base; J trimming: 0 bases; junction bases outside the gene matches: 3. This CDR3 region has 16 residues.

The chain employs TRBV9 and TRBJ2-3, with TRBD2 matching 7 bases. Germline CDR1 SGDLS, CDR2 YYNGEE. The J segment lost 0 bases and the V segment lost 1 base, leaving 17 bases of the junction unmatched. The CDR3 totals 20 residues. The CDR3 DNA is TGTGCCAGCAGCGTATACGGAGCGGGAACGGATAGGACTAGCACAGATACGCAGTATTTT. It specifies CASSVYGAGTDRTSTDTQYF.

This chain joins TRBV4-1 and TRBJ2-7; TRBD1 might be the D (6 bases). CDR1 MGHRA and CDR2 YSYEKL come from the germline V gene. The length of the CDR3 is 15 residues. V was shortened by 0 bases and J by 4 bases, with 13 bases between the two germline ends. The CDR3 is CASSQDPGQTYEQYF. CDR3 coding DNA: TGCGCCAGCAGCCAAGATCCCGGACAGACTTACGAGCAGTACTTC.

The gene calls are TRBV3-1 and TRBJ2-5; D gene uncertain. With 0 bases removed from V and 0 bases from J, the gap between germline ends came to 2 bases. Germline CDR1 and CDR2: LGHDT and YNNKEL (reference sequence). This CDR3 is 13 amino acids long. The CDR3 reads CASSQDHQETQYF. CDR3 bases: TGTGCCAGCAGCCAAGATCACCAAGAGACCCAGTACTTC.

This clonotype was detected once. The V gene is TRBV12-3 or TRBV12-4, the J gene TRBJ2-7; D is undetermined. The CDR3 loop spans 13 amino acids. V lost 4 bases and J 7 bases, leaving 14 bases between the germline ends. For the CDR3, the DNA is TGTGCCAGCAGTTACCTAGGAGTTAAAGAGCAGTACTTC. Amino acid sequence: CASSYLGVKEQYF.

This chain connects TRBV25-1 to TRBJ2-7; tentatively, D is TRBD1 (6 bases). V was pared by 3 bases and J by 6 bases, with 12 bases between. This CDR3 has 13 amino acids. Germline CDR1 is MGHDK and CDR2 is SYGVNS. The chain's CDR3 is CASSDTTGFEQYF. The DNA for the CDR3 is TGTGCCAGCAGTGACACGACAGGTTTCGAGCAGTACTTC.

The chain employs TRBV5-1 and TRBJ1-1, with 8 positions matching TRBD1. There are 14 residues in the CDR3. Per the germline V gene, CDR1 is SGHRS and CDR2 is YFSETQ. The ends lost 1 base at V and 5 bases at J; junction bases unmatched: 4. The CDR3 nucleotides read TGCGCCAGCAGCTTGCAGGACAGGGCTACTGAAGCTTTCTTT. It yields the protein CASSLQDRATEAFF.

The chain combines TRBV7-9 with TRBJ2-1, with TRBD2 matching 14 bases. The CDR3 totals 17 residues. V dropped 11 bases and J dropped 0; count of bases not matched to a gene: 9. The germline gives CDR1 SEHNR, CDR2 FQNEAQ (reference sequence). The CDR3 loop is CASPGTSGSISYNEQFF. CDR3 DNA: TGTGCCTCACCGGGGACTAGCGGGAGTATCTCCTACAATGAGCAGTTCTTC.

This clonotype was counted once. The V gene is TRBV28, the J gene TRBJ2-7; TRBD1 matches 7 bases. In germline, CDR1 is MDHEN, CDR2 SYDVKM. V was clipped by 5 bases and J by 3 bases; unmatched bases: 7. The CDR3 has 14 residues. This CDR3 is CASSPGAGGYEQYF. Written as DNA, the CDR3 is TGTGCCAGCAGTCCCGGGGCAGGGGGCTACGAGCAGTACTTC.

This clonotype was seen a single time. The rearrangement links TRBV6-7 to TRBJ1-1; D is unresolved. TRBV6-7 is given ORF status, its function remaining uncertain. Trimming took off 2 bases at V and 1 base at J, with 8 bases between the two ends. The length of the CDR3 is 14 residues. Written as DNA, the CDR3 is TGTGCCAGCAGTTACCCCTGGAGGAACACTGAAGCTTTCTTT. Translation gives CASSYPWRNTEAFF.

The chain is built from TRBV3-1 and TRBJ1-2; unclear D gene. Germline V gene sequence: CDR1 LGHDT, CDR2 YNNKEL (reference sequence). The CDR3 spans 16 residues. Trimming removed 4 bases at V and 0 bases at J, with 15 bases between. CDR3: CASSLGEVRANYGYTF. DNA of the CDR3: TGTGCCAGCAGCCTTGGGGAGGTGAGAGCTAACTATGGCTACACCTTC.

The V and J genes are TRBV2 and TRBJ1-4, with D hard to call. The V gene lost 6 bases and the J gene lost 0 bases, with 11 bases spanning the gap. Looked up from germline, CDR1 is SNHLY and CDR2 is FYNNEI. The CDR3 totals 15 residues. CDR3 in DNA: TGTGCCAGCAGAGCCAAGGAGACAACTAATGAAAAACTGTTTTTT. Its translation is CASRAKETTNEKLFF.